Shown below are 2 T cell receptor beta chains from a single sample sequenced in a study of T cell repertoires in cytomegalovirus infection. TCRdb itself ran the reads through MiXCR, one entry per CDR3 protein. The sample carries around 800,000 distinct CDR3 sequences, over 25% recorded once. These receptors' antigens are unknown. The specimen was cultured CD8+ T cells from PBMCs, collected from culture after CMV antigen stimulation. These receptors were collected from a human donor in good health (CMV status not recorded). Some clones in this sample may be carry-over from other donors' samples.

This clonotype was recorded many times. The rearrangement links TRBV11-3 to TRBJ2-1, with TRBD1 identical over 7 bases. The CDR3 is 15 amino acids. Per the germline V gene, CDR1 is SGHNT and CDR2 is YENEEA. J was trimmed by 6 bases and V by 1 base; bases with no gene match: 6. CDR3 bases: TGTGCCAGCAGCTTAGGGACAGGTTCATCCAATGAGCAGTTCTTC. Encoded protein: CASSLGTGSSNEQFF.

The chain links TRBV2 to TRBJ2-3; TRBD1 matches at 10 bases. Germline V gene lookup returns CDR1 SNHLY and CDR2 FYNNEI. The CDR3 is 15 residues long. After removal of 10 bases from V and 3 bases from J, the junction contained 10 bases not matched to a gene. The CDR3 reads CATLGQGDNTDTQYF. Written as DNA, the CDR3 is TGTGCCACCTTAGGACAGGGGGATAATACAGATACGCAGTATTTT.